The clone carrying this TCR beta chain occurred a few times. These data are taken from a study of blood T cell repertoires in COVID-19. Profiling relied on immunoSEQ multiplex PCR, and the TCRdb table lists in-frame clones only, not all of them. The sample shows 200,000 or so clones, roughly four fifths of them seen only once. The receptor was isolated from a man aged 40-55 years who had recovered from COVID-19. Material for sequencing was PBMCs or T cells enriched from blood (not recorded which).

The CDR3 loop reads CASSLVGQIQANYGYTF. In DNA, the CDR3 is TGTGCCAGCAGCTTAGTGGGACAGATACAAGCTAACTATGGCTACACCTTC. V is TRBV13 and J is TRBJ1-2; 7 bases are a match to TRBD1. The trim removed 1 base at V and 0 bases at J, leaving 8 bases unmatched. The CDR3 has 17 residues. Germline lookup yields CDR1 PRHDT and CDR2 FYEKMQ (reference sequence).